The 14 T cell receptor beta chains below were found in one sample sequenced in a study of shared clonotypes between healthy human individuals (dated by TCRdb to 2019 to 2021). CD8 naive samples were obtained by positive selection for CCR7 among CD45RO-negative cells, yielding a CD45RA+CCR7+ population from which TemRA cells were excluded. Libraries came from the immunoSEQ multiplex PCR assay. TCRdb took this table from immuneACCESS and kept in-frame rearrangements with V and J called. Such tables lack part of the clones; where checked against another copy, unresolved V genes explain under half of the gap, and the rest is unexplained. This sample comprises some 2,000,000 clones, about 95% of them detected only once. The top ten constitute 0.85% to 1.2% of the sample. The specimen sequenced was naive CD8+ T cells sorted from blood. The sample's cell subset or site label, in plain terms: CD45RA+CCR7+. These receptors came from a man in his late teens or twenties in good health.

The chain joins TRBV5-6 to TRBJ2-7; 12 bases align to TRBD2. The germline V gene encodes CDR1 SGHDT and CDR2 YYEEEE. This CDR3 region has 14 residues. V shed 3 bases, J shed 5 bases, and the junction held 3 bases outside the gene matches. The CDR3 DNA is TGTGCCAGCAGCTGGACTAGCGGGAAGGACGAGCAGTACTTC. Protein: CASSWTSGKDEQYF.

The chain employs TRBV2 and TRBJ2-1, with TRBD2 matching 8 bases. This CDR3 is built from 15 residues. With 7 bases clipped from V and 4 bases from J, the junction kept 9 bases outside the gene matches. CDR1 is SNHLY and CDR2 is FYNNEI in the germline V gene. In DNA, the CDR3 is TGTGCCAGCAAGGGGAGCGGGGGTGTATACAATGAGCAGTTCTTC. Its protein product is CASKGSGGVYNEQFF.

This chain links TRBV7-9 with TRBJ2-7; D not resolved. V shed 0 bases and J shed 9 bases, with 6 bases lying between them. The germline V gene has CDR1 SEHNR and CDR2 FQNEAQ (reference sequence). The CDR3 is 11 amino acids. CDR3 sequence: CASSLATGQYF. The CDR3 bases are TGTGCCAGCAGCTTAGCGACTGGGCAGTACTTC.

This chain links TRBV6-1 with TRBJ1-1; 10 bases align to TRBD1. Germline CDR1 MNHNS, CDR2 SASEGT. The CDR3 has 15 amino acids. The V and J ends lost 8 bases and 3 bases, in that order; junction bases with no gene match: 9. The CDR3 coding sequence is TGTGCCAGCTCCCACTTAGGACAGGGGGACACTGAAGCTTTCTTT. Encoded protein: CASSHLGQGDTEAFF.

As concerns this clone: Other DNA sequences within the sample encode an identical CDR3. The CDR3 region is CASSLLDEQYF. The CDR3 coding sequence is TGTGCCAGCAGCTTGTTGGACGAGCAGTACTTC. This chain joins TRBV5-4 and TRBJ2-7; D gene uncertain. The germline gives CDR1 SGHNT, CDR2 YYREEE (reference sequence). The CDR3 length is 11 residues. The ends were cut back, 1 base at V and 5 bases at J, with 4 bases in the middle.

The chain is built from TRBV28 and TRBJ1-4; the D gene is possibly TRBD1 (5 bases). The CDR3 covers 15 residues. Germline V gene lookup returns CDR1 MDHEN and CDR2 SYDVKM. V was clipped by 4 bases and J by 3 bases, with 12 bases between them. CDR3 in DNA: TGTGCCAGCAGTTCCGTTGGGGGACCTAATGAAAAACTGTTTTTT. Its protein product is CASSSVGGPNEKLFF.

The chain recombines TRBV9 with TRBJ2-2, with 9 nucleotides matching TRBD2. This CDR3 is built from 17 residues. J was trimmed by 5 bases and V by 2 bases; bases with no gene match: 10. CDR1 is SGDLS and CDR2 is YYNGEE in the germline V gene. CDR3 region: CASSVYRVAGETGELFF. In nucleotides, the CDR3 is TGTGCCAGCAGCGTCTATCGGGTAGCGGGAGAAACCGGGGAGCTGTTTTTT.

This clone was seen just once. Other DNA variants within this sample encode the same CDR3. V usage is TRBV9 and J usage is TRBJ2-5; D tentatively fits TRBD1 or TRBD2 (5 bases each). The V end lost 0 bases, the J end lost 5 bases, and 11 bases lay between the germline ends. The CDR3 spans 14 residues. Looked up from germline, CDR1 is SGDLS and CDR2 is YYNGEE. The CDR3: CASSVAGREETQYF. DNA for the CDR3: TGTGCCAGCAGCGTAGCGGGCAGGGAGGAGACCCAGTACTTC.

The chain couples TRBV4-1 to TRBJ2-2; no firm D call. Germline loops: CDR1 MGHRA, CDR2 YSYEKL. Trimming removed 0 bases at V and 4 bases at J, with 15 bases between. CDR3 length: 17 amino acids. The DNA for the CDR3 is TGCGCCAGCAGCCAAGATATGGGTCCAGCATCCACCGGGGAGCTGTTTTTT. It specifies CASSQDMGPASTGELFF.

This chain connects TRBV7-9 to TRBJ1-2, with 7 bases identical to TRBD1. The CDR3 extends over 13 amino acids. The V and J ends lost 5 bases and 6 bases, in that order; junction bases with no gene match: 6. Germline V gene data show CDR1 as SEHNR and CDR2 as FQNEAQ (reference sequence). CDR3 DNA: TGTGCCAGCAGCAAACAGGGGTCCGATGGCTACACCTTC. It codes for CASSKQGSDGYTF.

The chain couples TRBV5-6 to TRBJ2-2, with a tentative D call TRBD1 (5 bases). CDR1 and CDR2 (germline): SGHDT, YYEEEE. The CDR3 has 16 residues. V was cut by 3 bases and J by 5 bases, with 17 bases left in between. The CDR3 nucleotides are TGTGCCAGCAGCTCTTGGGGCCGACTGGTAACCGGGGAGCTGTTTTTT. This translates into CASSSWGRLVTGELFF.

V is TRBV29-1 and J is TRBJ2-7, with TRBD1 matching 7 bases. V lost 4 bases to trimming and J lost 4 bases; unmatched junction nucleotides: 7. Germline V gives CDR1 SQVTM, CDR2 ANQGSEA. This CDR3 has 13 residues. The CDR3 sequence is CSVVGTERYEQYF. Written as DNA, the CDR3 is TGCAGCGTTGTAGGGACAGAGCGTTACGAGCAGTACTTC.

With respect to this clone: The sample holds other DNA sequences that translate to the same CDR3. The DNA of the CDR3 is TGTGCCAGCAGTCTAGAGGGGGGCGATGAGCAGTTCTTC. Translating gives CASSLEGGDEQFF. The J gene is TRBJ2-1, the V gene TRBV11-3; D tentatively fits TRBD1 or TRBD2 (6 bases each). V gave up 6 bases and J gave up 8 bases, with 14 bases separating them. The germline gives CDR1 SGHNT, CDR2 YENEEA. The CDR3 loop spans 13 amino acids. Supplemented by reference TRBV11-3 and TRBJ2-1, the full variable domain reads EAGVVQSPRYKIIEKKQPVAFWCNPISGHNTLYWYLQNLGQGPELLIRYENEEAVDDSQLPKDRFSAERLKGVDSTLKIQPAELGDSAVYLCASSLEGGDEQFFGPGTRLTVL.

The chain uses TRBV30 and TRBJ2-1; TRBD2 might be the D (5 bases). CDR1 is GTSNPN, CDR2 SVGIG, per germline (reference sequence). Trimming took off 6 bases at V and 9 bases at J, with 21 bases between the two ends. This CDR3 comprises 14 residues. In DNA form, the CDR3 reads TGTGCCTGCCAAGCGGCTGGGGATAACGTTGAGCAGTTCTTC. This codes for CACQAAGDNVEQFF.